This T cell receptor (beta chain) is drawn from a study of blood T cells in healthy people across ages. The ends lost 4 bases at V and 6 bases at J; junction bases unmatched: 10. The CDR3 runs 16 residues. The V gene's germline CDR1 is SEHNR and CDR2 FQNEAQ (reference sequence). A J-beta primer mix and a sample-barcoded 5' primer were used in a second PCR of roughly 6 to 12 cycles. TCRdb itself ran the 5' RACE reads through MiXCR, one entry per CDR3 protein. The table has over a million distinct CDR3 sequences, more than 35% seen once. Sequencing was carried out using blood. The chain is built from TRBV7-9 and TRBJ1-1; 11 bases agree with TRBD1. The TCR comes from a woman aged 55 to 70 in good health. CDR3 coding DNA: TGTGCCAGCAGCTCCCCTTTGGGACAGGGGGTCTCTGAAGCTTTCTTT. Translation: CASSSPLGQGVSEAFF.